Below are 19 T cell receptor beta chains sequenced from a single sample in a study of early T cells in non-severe SARS-CoV-2 infection. From the 5' RACE reads, TCRdb called clonotypes with MiXCR, one entry per CDR3 protein. The table shows about 56,000 distinct CDR3 sequences, with more than 13% occurring only once. The material was whole blood, obtained at baseline. Receptors were obtained from an adult who was a healthcare worker with PCR-confirmed SARS-CoV-2 infection or an uninfected control (not recorded which).

This clonotype came up a few times. V is TRBV7-2 and J is TRBJ1-1; the D is unclear. From germline, CDR1 is SGHTA and CDR2 FQGNSA. The CDR3 has 15 amino acids. The V and J ends lost 1 base and 0 bases respectively, with 9 bases between them. CDR3 sequence: CASSLGPRMNTEAFF. Written as DNA, the CDR3 is TGTGCCAGCAGCTTAGGACCGAGGATGAACACTGAAGCTTTCTTT.

This chain links TRBV12-3 or TRBV12-4 with TRBJ2-3, with D hard to call. This CDR3 has 15 amino acids. With 3 bases removed from V and 1 base from J, the gap between germline ends came to 11 bases. In nucleotides, the CDR3 is TGTGCCAGCAGTTTCAGCCTCGGTGGCACAGATACGCAGTATTTT. Translating it yields CASSFSLGGTDTQYF.

This clonotype has a count of ten or more. This chain links TRBV18 with TRBJ1-1; possibly TRBD1 for D (6 bases). Germline V lookup: CDR1 KGHSH, CDR2 LQKENI. The CDR3 runs 14 residues. Trimming took off 6 bases at V and 0 bases at J, with 11 bases between the two ends. The CDR3 is CASSPGVMNTEAFF. The CDR3 DNA follows: TGTGCCAGCTCCCCAGGGGTCATGAACACTGAAGCTTTCTTT.

In its sample, this clonotype was seen a few times. V usage is TRBV5-1 and J usage is TRBJ2-1; TRBD1 matches 9 bases. Germline values: CDR1 SGHRS, CDR2 YFSETQ. The length of the CDR3 is 15 residues. With V trimmed by 2 bases and J by 5 bases, 5 bases remained unmatched. The CDR3 reads CASSFWTGVDNEQFF. In DNA form, the CDR3 reads TGCGCCAGCAGCTTTTGGACAGGGGTCGACAATGAGCAGTTCTTC.

Only a few counts were recorded for this clonotype. The CDR3 DNA reads TGTGCCAGCACGGGACAGGGGAATCAGCCCCAGCATTTT. Translation: CASTGQGNQPQHF. This rearrangement joins TRBV2 to TRBJ1-5, with 10 positions matching TRBD1. The CDR3 is made up of 13 amino acids. Germline V gene sequence: CDR1 SNHLY, CDR2 FYNNEI. Losses at the gene ends were 7 bases for V and 4 bases for J; bases not matched to a gene: 1. Full variable domain (rest looked up from reference TRBV2 and TRBJ1-5): EPEVTQTPSHQVTQMGQEVILRCVPISNHLYFYWYRQILGQKVEFLVSFYNNEISEKSEIFDDQFSVERPDGSNFTLKIRSTKLEDSAMYFCASTGQGNQPQHFGDGTRLSIL.

This clonotype was seen ten or more times. The chain joins TRBV18 to TRBJ1-1; D is uncertain. Germline V lookup: CDR1 KGHSH, CDR2 LQKENI. The CDR3 is 14 residues long. V gave up 1 base and J gave up 4 bases, with 10 bases separating them. The CDR3 loop reads CASSPQQISTEAFF. The CDR3 coding sequence is TGTGCCAGCTCACCACAACAGATCAGCACTGAAGCTTTCTTT.

This clonotype came up a few times. The chain couples TRBV6-2 or TRBV6-3 to TRBJ2-1; 9 positions agree with TRBD2. Unmatched junction bases numbered 10, after V lost 4 bases and J lost 6 bases. The CDR3 loop spans 16 amino acids. Germline CDR1 reads MNHEY; CDR2 reads SVGEGT. CDR3 protein: CASSFSVAGEVNEQFF. The CDR3 DNA reads as TGTGCCAGCAGTTTCTCGGTAGCGGGAGAAGTCAATGAGCAGTTCTTC.

This clonotype was detected only a few times. CDR3 amino acids: CASRVERYTEAFF. CDR3 nucleotides: TGTGCCAGCAGAGTAGAGCGCTACACTGAAGCTTTCTTT. This chain links TRBV6-2 or TRBV6-3 with TRBJ1-1; D remains unclear. The germline gives CDR1 MNHEY, CDR2 SVGEGT. Trimming removed 6 bases from V and 3 bases from J, with 11 bases in between. The CDR3 runs 13 residues.

This clonotype was counted at least ten times. The genes are TRBV20-1 and TRBJ2-1; D not resolved. Trimming left V 0 bases short and J 7 bases short, with 7 bases between. The length of the CDR3 is 12 residues. Germline CDR1 is DFQATT and CDR2 is SNEGSKA (reference sequence). DNA of the CDR3: TGCAGTGCTAGAGATCCATGGAATGAGCAGTTCTTC. This codes for CSARDPWNEQFF.

CDR3: CSVTRGRADNEQFF. The CDR3 nucleotides are TGCAGCGTTACCCGCGGGAGGGCCGACAATGAGCAGTTCTTC. The rearrangement joins TRBV29-1 to TRBJ2-1, with 9 bases aligning to TRBD2. The CDR3 is 14 amino acids. Trimming at V came to 5 bases and at J to 5 bases, leaving 7 bases not matched to a gene. Germline loops: CDR1 SQVTM, CDR2 ANQGSEA.

The chain employs TRBV19 and TRBJ2-7; no clear D. V lost 4 bases and J 2 bases, leaving 12 bases between the germline ends. Germline V gene sequence: CDR1 LNHDA, CDR2 SQIVND (reference sequence). The CDR3 totals 14 residues. The CDR3 loop is CASSSNTGAYEQYF. CDR3 in DNA: TGTGCCAGTAGTAGTAACACTGGTGCCTACGAGCAGTACTTC.

In its sample, this clonotype was seen a few times. V usage is TRBV7-8 and J usage is TRBJ2-2; tentatively, D is TRBD2 (5 bases). The V gene's germline CDR1 is SGHVS and CDR2 FQNEAQ. This CDR3 has 22 residues. V was shortened by 0 bases and J by 5 bases, with 31 bases between the two germline ends. The CDR3 is CASSLAYLLAPSGLARTGELFF. The CDR3 DNA is TGTGCCAGCAGCTTAGCTTATCTCTTGGCCCCTAGTGGACTGGCCCGTACCGGGGAGCTGTTTTTT.

This clonotype has only a few counts. The chain joins TRBV10-2 to TRBJ2-1; tentative D call: TRBD1 (5 bases). The CDR3 spans 16 residues. Germline values: CDR1 WSHSY, CDR2 SAAADI. Trimming took off 6 bases at V and 7 bases at J, with 22 bases between the two ends. CDR3 protein: CASSRTTQIQGNEQFF. The CDR3, as DNA: TGCGCCAGCAGCCGGACAACCCAAATTCAGGGAAATGAGCAGTTCTTC.

The V and J genes are TRBV2 and TRBJ2-2; 7 positions agree with TRBD2. After removal of 8 bases from V and 3 bases from J, the junction contained 3 bases not matched to a gene. The V gene's germline CDR1 is SNHLY and CDR2 FYNNEI. This CDR3 contains 13 residues. The CDR3 region has the DNA TGTGCCAGCCGTCTAGCGGACACCGGGGAGCTGTTTTTT. Translated: CASRLADTGELFF.

This clonotype has only a few counts. The chain carries TRBV11-3 and TRBJ2-2; D perhaps matches TRBD1 (5 bases). The CDR3 loop spans 17 amino acids. Looked up from germline, CDR1 is SGHNT and CDR2 is YENEEA. V was cut by 5 bases and J by 4 bases, with 20 bases left in between. CDR3 region: CASSPYAINRSTGELFF. CDR3 coding DNA: TGTGCCAGCAGCCCCTACGCCATCAACAGGTCCACCGGGGAGCTGTTTTTT. Full variable domain (missing parts from reference TRBV11-3 and TRBJ2-2): EAGVVQSPRYKIIEKKQPVAFWCNPISGHNTLYWYLQNLGQGPELLIRYENEEAVDDSQLPKDRFSAERLKGVDSTLKIQPAELGDSAVYLCASSPYAINRSTGELFFGEGSRLTVL.

Ten or more counts support this clonotype. V usage is TRBV7-3 and J usage is TRBJ2-2; D might be TRBD2 (6 bases). Per germline, CDR1 SGHTA and CDR2 FQGTGA. The V and J ends lost 3 bases and 6 bases respectively, with 17 bases between them. This CDR3 has 16 amino acids. The CDR3 sequence is CASSLTTSRGSGELFF. The CDR3 DNA reads as TGTGCCAGCAGCTTGACGACTAGTCGGGGATCCGGGGAGCTGTTTTTT.

This clonotype was seen more than once but under ten times. The genes are TRBV18 and TRBJ1-1; D is possibly TRBD1 (5 bases). The CDR3 consists of 12 residues. Trimming stripped 2 bases from V and 7 bases from J, with 8 bases between. Germline V gene lookup returns CDR1 KGHSH and CDR2 LQKENI. The CDR3 is CASSPEGLEAFF. The CDR3 region has the DNA TGTGCCAGCTCACCAGAGGGGCTTGAAGCTTTCTTT. The whole variable domain, remainder taken from reference TRBV18 and TRBJ1-1, is NAGVMQNPRHLVRRRGQEARLRCSPMKGHSHVYWYRQLPEEGLKFMVYLQKENIIDESGMPKERFSAEFPKEGPSILRIQQVVRGDSAAYFCASSPEGLEAFFGQGTRLTVV.

The chain is built from TRBV6-1 and TRBJ2-7, with a weak D call TRBD2 (5 bases). Trimming stripped 2 bases from V and 3 bases from J, with 17 bases between. CDR1 and CDR2 from the germline V gene are MNHNS and SASEGT. The CDR3 length is 16 residues. In DNA, the CDR3 is TGTGCCAGCAGTGAAAACGACATGGGAGTCATCTACGAGCAGTACTTC. Translation: CASSENDMGVIYEQYF.

The chain recombines TRBV4-1 with TRBJ1-5; maybe TRBD1 (6 bases). The germline gives CDR1 MGHRA, CDR2 YSYEKL. V was cut by 1 base and J by 0 bases, with 13 bases left in between. The CDR3 extends over 17 amino acids. CDR3 in DNA: TGCGCCAGCAGCCAAGGGACAGCTGATATTAGCAATCAGCCCCAGCATTTT. As protein: CASSQGTADISNQPQHF.